Presented here are 18 T cell receptor beta chains from one specimen sequenced in a study of blood T cell repertoires in COVID-19. Assay: immunoSEQ multiplex PCR; the TCRdb copy retains only in-frame clones and omits some. The sample gives 30,000 to 45,000 clones, roughly nine tenths of which show up once; 9% to 14% is in the top ten. The specimen sequenced was peripheral blood. The receptors derive from a man aged 70-80 years with acute or convalescent COVID-19.

This sequence joins TRBV3-1 (or the pseudogene TRBV3-2) and TRBJ2-3; 10 positions match TRBD2. Losses at the gene ends were 0 bases for V and 4 bases for J; bases not matched to a gene: 13. The CDR3 spans 19 residues. Germline CDR1 reads LGHDT; CDR2 reads YNNKEL (reference sequence). The CDR3 DNA follows: TGTGCCAGCAGCCAAGAACCCTTGGCTAGCGGGAGTATCGCAGATACGCAGTATTTT. It yields the protein CASSQEPLASGSIADTQYF.

The chain recombines TRBV4-3 with TRBJ2-1; 13 bases map to TRBD2. V lost 4 bases, J lost 5 bases, and 5 bases stayed unmatched. The CDR3 sequence is 16 residues long. CDR1 and CDR2 from the germline V gene are LGHNA and YSLEER. CDR3 coding DNA: TGCGCCAGCAGCCGCGGGGGGACTAGCGGGAACAATGAGCAGTTCTTC. Protein sequence: CASSRGGTSGNNEQFF.

This clone was seen just once. The V call is TRBV2, the J call TRBJ1-4; tentatively, D is TRBD1 (5 bases). The germline V gene has CDR1 SNHLY and CDR2 FYNNEI. V was pared by 6 bases and J by 8 bases, with 16 bases between. This CDR3 spans 14 amino acids. CDR3 sequence reads: CASRSDGGVEKLFF. The DNA for the CDR3 is TGTGCCAGCAGGAGCGACGGGGGGGTAGAAAAACTGTTTTTT.

The chain links TRBV7-6 to TRBJ2-1; 14 bases line up with TRBD2. The CDR3 extends over 20 amino acids. Germline CDR1 and CDR2: SGHVS and FNYEAQ. After removal of 5 bases from V and 2 bases from J, the junction contained 14 bases not matched to a gene. The CDR3 loop reads CASSPAGTSGSRGTYNEQFF. In nucleotides, the CDR3 is TGTGCCAGCAGCCCCGCCGGGACTAGCGGGAGTAGGGGAACCTACAATGAGCAGTTCTTC.

In its sample, this clone was seen once. This sequence joins TRBV18 and TRBJ1-4, with no clear D. V was cut by 6 bases and J by 6 bases, with 8 bases left in between. Germline CDR1 and CDR2: KGHSH and LQKENI. This CDR3 comprises 12 residues. This chain's CDR3 is CASSDQDEKLFF. In DNA form, the CDR3 reads TGTGCCAGCTCCGATCAGGATGAAAAACTGTTTTTT.

The chain recombines TRBV18 with TRBJ1-2; TRBD1 matches at 9 bases. V shed 3 bases, J shed 8 bases, and the junction held 4 bases outside the gene matches. CDR3 length: 13 amino acids. Germline V gene sequence: CDR1 KGHSH, CDR2 LQKENI. The CDR3 spells CASSPDRGDGYTF. CDR3 DNA: TGTGCCAGCTCACCCGACAGGGGGGACGGCTACACCTTC.

The J gene is TRBJ2-3, the V gene TRBV27; D is possibly TRBD2 (5 bases). Germline V lookup: CDR1 MNHEY, CDR2 SMNVEV (reference sequence). This CDR3 is 13 amino acids long. Deletions cut 3 bases from V and 3 bases from J, with 7 bases between. The CDR3: CASSLWETDTQYF. The CDR3 DNA follows: TGTGCCAGCAGTTTGTGGGAGACAGATACGCAGTATTTT.

The gene calls are TRBV19 and TRBJ1-5; the D gene is possibly TRBD1 (6 bases). This CDR3 is 15 amino acids long. The germline CDR1 and CDR2 sequences are LNHDA and SQIVND (reference sequence). V lost 7 bases and J 4 bases, leaving 17 bases between the germline ends. CDR3 bases: TGTGCCAGTATCGGGACATCGGGGGGTAATCAGCCCCAGCATTTT. Amino acid sequence: CASIGTSGGNQPQHF.

This clone was observed a handful of times. This chain joins TRBV5-6 and TRBJ2-7; D unresolved. The CDR3 sequence is 13 residues long. Trimming removed 4 bases at V and 0 bases at J, with 8 bases between. The germline V gene encodes CDR1 SGHDT and CDR2 YYEEEE. The CDR3 sequence: CASSIFLSYEQYF. Here the CDR3 DNA reads TGTGCCAGCAGCATATTCCTCTCCTACGAGCAGTACTTC.

This chain links TRBV25-1 with TRBJ1-1; perhaps TRBD1 as D (6 bases). The germline V and J ends were trimmed by 3 bases and 3 bases, with 17 bases remaining between them. This CDR3 region has 16 residues. The V gene's germline CDR1 is MGHDK and CDR2 SYGVNS. CDR3 residues: CASSEPRGGGYTEAFF. In DNA, the CDR3 is TGTGCCAGCAGTGAGCCCCGTGGGGGCGGTTACACTGAAGCTTTCTTT.

The gene calls are TRBV24-1 and TRBJ2-1; 9 bases are a match to TRBD2. The CDR3 is made up of 16 amino acids. With 3 bases clipped from V and 4 bases from J, the junction kept 6 bases outside the gene matches. Germline CDR1 KGHDR, CDR2 SFDVKD. The CDR3 sequence: CATSDIAGVRYNEQFF. CDR3 nucleotide sequence: TGTGCCACCAGTGATATAGCGGGAGTTCGATACAATGAGCAGTTCTTC.

This chain joins TRBV5-4 and TRBJ2-7; TRBD2 aligns across 15 bases. J gave up 2 bases and V 4 bases, and 4 bases lay outside the gene matches. CDR1 is SGHNT, CDR2 YYREEE, per germline (reference sequence). CDR3 size: 16 residues. As DNA, the CDR3 is TGTGCCAGCAGCCGAGGACTAGCGGGAGGGACCTACGAGCAGTACTTC. Encoded protein: CASSRGLAGGTYEQYF. The full variable domain, with the rest looked up from reference TRBV5-4 and TRBJ2-7, is ETGVTQSPTHLIKTRGQQVTLRCSSQSGHNTVSWYQQALGQGPQFIFQYYREEENGRGNFPPRFSGLQFPNYSSELNVNALELDDSALYLCASSRGLAGGTYEQYFGPGTRLTVT.

This sequence joins TRBV5-4 and TRBJ2-3; 9 nucleotides align to TRBD1. The junction had 5 bases not matched to a gene; V was cut back by 3 bases and J by 3 bases. The V gene's germline CDR1 is SGHNT and CDR2 YYREEE (reference sequence). This CDR3 is 15 amino acids long. CDR3 nucleotide sequence: TGTGCCAGCAGCTCCCGGGACAGGGCTACAGATACGCAGTATTTT. Its translation is CASSSRDRATDTQYF.

The chain recombines TRBV12-3 or TRBV12-4 with TRBJ2-1; D gene uncertain. The CDR3 loop spans 13 amino acids. Trimming removed 0 bases at V and 10 bases at J, with 10 bases between. The CDR3 spells CASSLALQFEQFF. CDR3 in DNA: TGTGCCAGCAGTTTAGCGTTACAGTTCGAGCAGTTCTTC.

The chain carries TRBV7-2 and TRBJ1-1; TRBD1 is a possible D gene (5 bases). The CDR3 loop spans 14 amino acids. The germline gives CDR1 SGHTA, CDR2 FQGNSA. The V end lost 5 bases, the J end lost 5 bases, and 15 bases lay between the germline ends. The CDR3 region is CASSLAWGDTEAFF. The CDR3 DNA reads as TGTGCCAGCAGCCTCGCGTGGGGGGATACTGAAGCTTTCTTT.

This rearrangement joins TRBV29-1 to TRBJ2-1, with TRBD1 as a possible D gene (6 bases). The CDR3 sequence is 18 residues long. The V gene lost 0 bases and the J gene lost 0 bases, with 18 bases spanning the gap. The germline gives CDR1 SQVTM, CDR2 ANQGSEA. CDR3: CSVEDWDQQGRSYNEQFF. The CDR3 DNA follows: TGCAGCGTTGAAGATTGGGACCAACAGGGACGCTCCTACAATGAGCAGTTCTTC.

This clone was seen a single time. The rearrangement uses TRBV3-1 (or the pseudogene TRBV3-2) and TRBJ1-6; D is perhaps TRBD1 (6 bases). CDR1 and CDR2 from the germline V gene are LGHDT and YNNKEL (reference sequence). V lost 4 bases, J lost 10 bases, and 20 bases lay in between. CDR3 length equals 16 residues. For the CDR3, the DNA is TGTGCCAGCAGCCCGAATGGGGACATCCGGGACTCACCCCTCCACTTT. It is translated as CASSPNGDIRDSPLHF.

The rearrangement joins TRBV6-5 to TRBJ2-2, with 12 bases identical to TRBD2. Germline V gene sequence: CDR1 MNHEY, CDR2 SVGAGI. The V segment lost 4 bases and the J segment 4 bases; nucleotides outside the gene matches: 1. CDR3 length equals 15 residues. DNA of the CDR3: TGTGCCAGCAGTTCTAGCGGGAGGGCCACCGGGGAGCTGTTTTTT. It translates to CASSSSGRATGELFF.